These 24 T cell receptor beta chains originate from one sample sequenced in a study of blood T cell repertoires in COVID-19. Method: immunoSEQ multiplex PCR; TCRdb's copy keeps in-frame clones and lacks some. The sample carries tens of thousands of clones, almost 85% recorded once. The source material was peripheral blood. Receptors were obtained from an elderly woman with acute or convalescent COVID-19.

V usage is TRBV27 and J usage is TRBJ1-3; the D is unclear. V was trimmed by 5 bases and J by 0 bases, leaving 5 bases between them. The germline V gene encodes CDR1 MNHEY and CDR2 SMNVEV (reference sequence). The CDR3 loop spans 13 amino acids. The CDR3 DNA sequence: TGTGCCAGCAGTCCCATCTCTGGAAACACCATATATTTT. It codes for CASSPISGNTIYF.

The chain is built from TRBV19 and TRBJ1-1; 7 bases are shared with TRBD1. CDR1 and CDR2 (germline): LNHDA, SQIVND (reference sequence). V trimming: 4 bases; J trimming: 0 bases; junction bases outside the gene matches: 8. The length of the CDR3 is 16 residues. CDR3 DNA: TGTGCCAGTAGTACTAAAAACAGGGGTCTGAACACTGAAGCTTTCTTT. Translation: CASSTKNRGLNTEAFF.

V usage is TRBV15 and J usage is TRBJ2-7, with a possible D match to TRBD2 (7 bases). Germline loops: CDR1 LNHNV, CDR2 YYDKDF (reference sequence). V was pared by 1 base and J by 2 bases, with 12 bases between. The CDR3 is made up of 15 amino acids. CDR3 loop: CATSRGGGAPYEQYF. The DNA for the CDR3 is TGTGCCACCAGCAGAGGGGGGGGCGCTCCCTACGAGCAGTACTTC.

The CDR3 loop reads CASKSGANSYGYTF. CDR3 in DNA: TGTGCCAGCAAGAGCGGCGCCAATTCCTATGGCTACACCTTC. The chain combines TRBV28 with TRBJ1-2; no firm D call. V was clipped by 7 bases and J by 4 bases, with 16 bases between them. Germline V lookup: CDR1 MDHEN, CDR2 SYDVKM. This CDR3 is 14 amino acids long.

The V call is TRBV7-8, the J call TRBJ2-3; maybe TRBD2 (7 bases). V lost 1 base and J lost 6, with 23 bases in between. The CDR3 spans 18 residues. Germline V CDR1 and CDR2: SGHVS, FQNEAQ. The CDR3 DNA is TGTGCCAGCAGCTTAGTGGGGGGGCAGGGGATCTCCGTTGATACGCAGTATTTT. Translation gives CASSLVGGQGISVDTQYF.

The V gene is TRBV9, the J gene TRBJ1-2, with a weak D call TRBD1 (5 bases). Trimming took 4 bases from V and 6 from J, leaving 7 bases between them. The CDR3 sequence is 11 residues long. In germline, CDR1 is SGDLS, CDR2 YYNGEE. The CDR3 loop reads CASSKGDGYTF. DNA of the CDR3: TGTGCCAGCAGCAAAGGGGATGGCTACACCTTC.

V and J are TRBV7-9 and TRBJ1-1; 10 positions agree with TRBD1. V dropped 5 bases and J dropped 0; count of bases not matched to a gene: 6. The germline gives CDR1 SEHNR, CDR2 FQNEAQ (reference sequence). The CDR3 has 16 amino acids. Here the CDR3 reads CASSQGQGIMNTEAFF. The DNA of the CDR3 is TGTGCCAGCAGCCAGGGACAGGGGATTATGAACACTGAAGCTTTCTTT.

The rearrangement joins TRBV28 to TRBJ2-7; tentative D call: TRBD1 (6 bases). CDR1 MDHEN and CDR2 SYDVKM come from the germline V gene. This CDR3 comprises 15 residues. The V gene lost 6 bases and the J gene lost 2 bases, with 17 bases spanning the gap. Here the CDR3 DNA reads TGTGCCAGCAGAACGTTTCATGACAGGACCTACGAGCAGTACTTC. It translates to CASRTFHDRTYEQYF.

The chain has TRBV9 and TRBJ2-3, with 11 bases aligning to TRBD2. Germline V gene lookup returns CDR1 SGDLS and CDR2 YYNGEE. This CDR3 has 19 amino acids. The J segment lost 1 base and the V segment lost 4 bases, leaving 14 bases of the junction unmatched. The CDR3 loop reads CASSPLAGGPLLRTDTQYF. The CDR3 DNA follows: TGTGCCAGCAGCCCTCTAGCGGGAGGCCCACTACTGCGCACAGATACGCAGTATTTT.

The rearrangement uses TRBV18 and TRBJ1-1; possible D gene TRBD1, 5 bases. Trimming removed 5 bases at V and 5 bases at J, with 12 bases between. CDR1 is KGHSH and CDR2 is LQKENI in the germline V gene. This CDR3 is built from 13 residues. CDR3 loop: CASSGAERTEAFF. The CDR3 DNA reads TGTGCCAGCTCAGGGGCAGAGCGAACTGAAGCTTTCTTT. Full variable domain (missing parts from reference TRBV18 and TRBJ1-1): NAGVMQNPRHLVRRRGQEARLRCSPMKGHSHVYWYRQLPEEGLKFMVYLQKENIIDESGMPKERFSAEFPKEGPSILRIQQVVRGDSAAYFCASSGAERTEAFFGQGTRLTVV.

This chain links TRBV27 with TRBJ1-4, with TRBD1 as a possible D gene (5 bases). Per germline, CDR1 MNHEY and CDR2 SMNVEV (reference sequence). V dropped 3 bases and J dropped 7 bases, with 9 bases sitting between them. The CDR3 is 13 amino acids. DNA of the CDR3: TGTGCCAGCAGTTTCCAGGGTGCTGAAAAACTGTTTTTT. As protein: CASSFQGAEKLFF.

In this sample, this clone turned up once. The gene calls are TRBV5-5 and TRBJ2-5; D is perhaps TRBD1 (5 bases). V lost 2 bases and J lost 4, with 15 bases in between. Per germline, CDR1 SGHKS and CDR2 YYEKEE (reference sequence). The CDR3 has 15 amino acids. CDR3 protein: CASSLPPGSVETQYF. The CDR3 DNA is TGTGCCAGCAGCTTACCCCCAGGGTCCGTAGAGACCCAGTACTTC.

The chain recombines TRBV9 with TRBJ2-1; tentative D call: TRBD2 (5 bases). The V gene's germline CDR1 is SGDLS and CDR2 YYNGEE. V shed 4 bases and J shed 8 bases, with 13 bases lying between them. The CDR3 sequence is 13 residues long. The CDR3 protein is CASSTRPPDEQFF. In DNA form, the CDR3 reads TGTGCCAGCAGCACTAGGCCACCGGATGAGCAGTTCTTC.

This rearrangement joins TRBV3-1 (or the pseudogene TRBV3-2) to TRBJ2-1; the match to TRBD2 covers 8 bases. With 1 base clipped from V and 6 bases from J, the junction kept 5 bases outside the gene matches. In germline, CDR1 is LGHDT, CDR2 YNNKEL (reference sequence). This CDR3 comprises 15 residues. CDR3 sequence (DNA): TGTGCCAGCAGCCAAGGAACTAGCGGAACCAATGAGCAGTTCTTC. It codes for CASSQGTSGTNEQFF.

V and J are TRBV19 and TRBJ2-4; D is ambiguous. Trimming pared 5 bases from V and 4 bases from J, leaving 15 bases between. The CDR3 length is 15 residues. Per the germline V gene, CDR1 is LNHDA and CDR2 is SQIVND (reference sequence). The DNA of the CDR3 is TGTGCCAGTAGTCTTGACTTAGGAGAGAAAAACATTCAGTACTTC. Translation: CASSLDLGEKNIQYF.

The chain has TRBV19 and TRBJ1-2; D unresolved. V lost 3 bases and J lost 4, with 9 bases in between. The CDR3 runs 13 residues. Germline CDR1 and CDR2: LNHDA and SQIVND (reference sequence). CDR3 sequence (DNA): TGTGCCAGTAGTATTGAGGGTTCCTATGGCTACACCTTC. It is translated as CASSIEGSYGYTF. The variable domain in full, with the rest retrieved from reference TRBV19 and TRBJ1-2, is DGGITQSPKYLFRKEGQNVTLSCEQNLNHDAMYWYRQDPGQGLRLIYYSQIVNDFQKGDIAEGYSVSREKKESFPLTVTSAQKNPTAFYLCASSIEGSYGYTFGSGTRLTVV.

This clone has a handful of counts. The genes are TRBV5-4 and TRBJ2-7; 8 nucleotides agree with TRBD2. With 0 bases clipped from V and 6 bases from J, the junction kept 8 bases outside the gene matches. Germline assignment: CDR1 SGHNT and CDR2 YYREEE (reference sequence). This CDR3 comprises 15 residues. CDR3 sequence: CASSLELADLREQYF. The CDR3 nucleotides are TGTGCCAGCAGCTTGGAACTAGCGGATCTACGCGAGCAGTACTTC. Drawing the rest from reference TRBV5-4 and TRBJ2-7, the complete variable domain is ETGVTQSPTHLIKTRGQQVTLRCSSQSGHNTVSWYQQALGQGPQFIFQYYREEENGRGNFPPRFSGLQFPNYSSELNVNALELDDSALYLCASSLELADLREQYFGPGTRLTVT.

This clone was detected a few times. The chain couples TRBV23-1 to TRBJ1-5; tentatively, D is TRBD1 (6 bases). TRBV23-1 is known as an ORF, though its function is uncertain. Deletions cut 6 bases from V and 0 bases from J, with 12 bases between. The CDR3 contains 15 residues. The chain's CDR3 is CASRAGQNSNQPQHF. The CDR3 DNA sequence: TGCGCCAGCAGGGCCGGACAGAATAGCAATCAGCCCCAGCATTTT.

This chain links TRBV2 with TRBJ1-1, with D possibly being TRBD1 (6 bases). The germline V gene has CDR1 SNHLY and CDR2 FYNNEI. The CDR3 has 15 amino acids. Trimming stripped 4 bases from V and 3 bases from J, with 15 bases between. The CDR3 DNA follows: TGTGCCAGCAGTGCGGACAGAACGGCGCACACTGAAGCTTTCTTT. It codes for CASSADRTAHTEAFF.

This sequence joins TRBV7-3 and TRBJ2-7, with a possible D match to TRBD2 (6 bases). The CDR3 consists of 12 residues. Per germline, CDR1 SGHTA and CDR2 FQGTGA. The germline V and J ends were trimmed by 5 bases and 5 bases, with 10 bases remaining between them. The CDR3 spells CASSPGGNEQYF. As DNA, the CDR3 is TGTGCCAGCAGCCCCGGAGGGAACGAGCAGTACTTC.

V is TRBV28 and J is TRBJ2-7; D is unresolved. The germline V and J ends were trimmed by 6 bases and 2 bases, with 5 bases remaining between them. The CDR3 runs 11 residues. Per germline, CDR1 MDHEN and CDR2 SYDVKM. The CDR3 spells CASSETYEQYF. DNA of the CDR3: TGTGCCAGCAGCGAGACCTACGAGCAGTACTTC.

The chain uses TRBV5-3 and TRBJ2-2, with D possibly TRBD2 on 6 matching bases. TRBV5-3 is flagged as an ORF with uncertain function. This CDR3 spans 21 amino acids. Deletions cut 4 bases from V and 4 bases from J, with 32 bases between. In nucleotides, the CDR3 is TGTGCCAGAAGCGCCCCGACCCTCACTAAGCCGGGCGGGGCGGGCACCGGGGAGCTGTTTTTT. It yields the protein CARSAPTLTKPGGAGTGELFF.

The chain recombines TRBV7-2 with TRBJ1-6; D is unresolved. Between the trimmed V and J ends, which lost 5 bases and 4 bases, there was a span of 18 bases. The CDR3 totals 17 residues. The germline gives CDR1 SGHTA, CDR2 FQGNSA. The CDR3 spells CASSLTSPGRYNSPLHF. In nucleotides, the CDR3 is TGTGCCAGCAGCCTAACCAGCCCGGGGAGATATAATTCACCCCTCCACTTT.

The rearrangement uses TRBV27 and TRBJ2-7, with 11 bases matching TRBD2. The trim removed 8 bases at V and 9 bases at J, leaving 15 bases unmatched. The CDR3 spans 15 residues. The germline CDR1 and CDR2 sequences are MNHEY and SMNVEV (reference sequence). The CDR3 protein is CASSLGLAGGVGQYF. In DNA form, the CDR3 reads TGTGCCAGCTCCCTGGGGCTAGCGGGAGGTGTTGGGCAGTACTTC.